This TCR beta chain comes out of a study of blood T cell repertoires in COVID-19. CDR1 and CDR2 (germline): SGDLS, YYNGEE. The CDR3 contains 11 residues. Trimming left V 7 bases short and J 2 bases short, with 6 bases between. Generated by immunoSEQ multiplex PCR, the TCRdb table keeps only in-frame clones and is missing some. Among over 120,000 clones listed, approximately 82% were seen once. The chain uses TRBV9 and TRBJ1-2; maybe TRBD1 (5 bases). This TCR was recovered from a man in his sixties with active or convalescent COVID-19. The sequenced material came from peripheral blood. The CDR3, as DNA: TGTGCCAGCGGGGGGAACTATGGCTACACCTTC. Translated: CASGGNYGYTF.